The source of this T cell receptor (beta chain) is a study of response to subunit inactivated influenza vaccine (dated by TCRdb to about 2018). Turning to the overall study: To follow how T cells responded to a trivalent subunit inactivated influenza vaccine, the researchers relied on deep quantitative profiling of the T cell receptor repertoire. Overall study outcomes, separate from this receptor: The authors suggested that each seasonal influenza vaccination may recruit only a limited number of new T cells.

In its sample, this clonotype was seen many times. Its antigen is not yet known. No base qualities exist here, and no much larger clone lies one base off it. The method was RT-PCR. The reads were generated on an Illumina HiSeq 2500. TCRdb reanalyzed the raw reads on its own, using fastp at Q25 for trimming and MiXCR for clone calling, and kept in-frame beta chains. CDR3 protein sequences are deduplicated, and each keeps its most common genes and DNA. This sample comprises some 850,000 distinct CDR3 sequences, around a sixth of them detected only once. The ten largest clones take up about a tenth of the sample. The CDR3, from cysteine to phenylalanine, totals 13 residues. Only CDR3 DNA is held: 39 bases, read in frame from base 1. Trimming takes 5 bases from V and 7 bases from J, and the germline ends sit 15 bases apart.

The sequence links TRBV12-3 or TRBV12-4 to TRBJ2-7; the D gene is perhaps TRBD1 or TRBD2, as each covers 5 bases. The material sequenced was PBMCs from blood, taken less than 6 days after vaccination. The sequence was collected from a man aged 45-60 years who received an inactivated influenza vaccine. Donor details come from another sample of the same person, matched by shared clones. CDR3 loop: CASSLRQRGEQYF. The nucleotides read TGTGCCAGCAGTCTTAGACAGAGGGGTGAGCAGTACTTC.